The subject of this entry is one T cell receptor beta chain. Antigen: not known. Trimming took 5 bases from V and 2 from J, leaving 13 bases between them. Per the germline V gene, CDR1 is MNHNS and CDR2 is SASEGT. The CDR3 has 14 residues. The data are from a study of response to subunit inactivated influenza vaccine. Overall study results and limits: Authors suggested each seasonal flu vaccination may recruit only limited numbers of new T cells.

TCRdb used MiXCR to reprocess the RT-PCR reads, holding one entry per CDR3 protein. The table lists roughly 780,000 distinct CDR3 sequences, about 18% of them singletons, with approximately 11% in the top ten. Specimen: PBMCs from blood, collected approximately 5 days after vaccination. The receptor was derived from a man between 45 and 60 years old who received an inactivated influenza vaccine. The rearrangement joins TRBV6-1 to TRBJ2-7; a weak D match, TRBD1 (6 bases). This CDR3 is CASSTDSLPYEQYF. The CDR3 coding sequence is TGTGCCAGCAGTACGGACAGCTTACCCTACGAGCAGTACTTC.